This T cell receptor (beta chain) was found in a study of cytomegalovirus exposure and HLA in healthy donors. The length of the CDR3 is 14 residues. V was clipped by 5 bases and J by 2 bases; unmatched bases: 4. Germline V CDR1 and CDR2: SGHVS, FQNEAQ. Measured with immunoSEQ multiplex PCR; TCRdb has only the in-frame clones, and not every one. The sample gives 100,000 to 150,000 clones, over 75% of which show up once; approximately 2% is in the top ten. The TCR comes from a woman under 40 in good health and CMV-seronegative. Material: PBMCs. V and J are TRBV7-8 and TRBJ2-7; TRBD1 aligns across 9 bases. The CDR3 DNA follows: TGTGCCAGCAGCATCCGGGACAGGGCCTACGAGCAGTACTTC. Encoded protein: CASSIRDRAYEQYF.